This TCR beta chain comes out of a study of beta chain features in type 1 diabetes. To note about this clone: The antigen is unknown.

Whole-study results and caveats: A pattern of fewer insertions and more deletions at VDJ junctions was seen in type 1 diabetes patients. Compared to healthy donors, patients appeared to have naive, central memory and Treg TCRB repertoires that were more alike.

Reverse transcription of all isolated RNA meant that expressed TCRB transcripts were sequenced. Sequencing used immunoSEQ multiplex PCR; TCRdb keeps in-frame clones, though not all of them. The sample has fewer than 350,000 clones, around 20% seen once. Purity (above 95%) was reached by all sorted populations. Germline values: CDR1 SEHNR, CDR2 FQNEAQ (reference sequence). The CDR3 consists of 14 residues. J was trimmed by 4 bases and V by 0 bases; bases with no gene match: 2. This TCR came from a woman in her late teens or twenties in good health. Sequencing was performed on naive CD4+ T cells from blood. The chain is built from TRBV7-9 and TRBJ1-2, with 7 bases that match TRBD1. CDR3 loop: CASSLAGQIYGYTF. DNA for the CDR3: TGTGCCAGCAGCTTAGCGGGACAGATCTATGGCTACACCTTC.